This record covers a single T cell receptor beta chain. The CDR3 covers 15 residues. V was pared by 4 bases and J by 2 bases, with 12 bases between. Germline assignment: CDR1 SGHRS and CDR2 YFSETQ. Assay used: immunoSEQ multiplex PCR; TCRdb lists only in-frame clones, some missing. Of over 300,000 clones listed, over 75% were seen once; the top ten hold about 7%. This sample is part of a study of blood T cell repertoires in COVID-19. The sequenced sample was peripheral blood. The source is a human donor in a cohort sampled during active COVID-19. This chain links TRBV5-1 with TRBJ2-2; D is unresolved. The CDR3 nucleotides read TGCGCCAGCAGCCCGTCGGGTTCAAACACCGGGGAGCTGTTTTTT. Its translation is CASSPSGSNTGELFF.